These T cell receptor beta chains were read from a single sample in a study of T cells after yellow fever vaccination. Each CDR3 protein is one row after TCRdb ran MiXCR on the 5' RACE reads. The sample lists about 360,000 distinct CDR3 sequences; about 6% were seen once. This material consisted of PBMCs, taken 5 days after the yellow fever booster vaccination. These receptor sequences come from a man aged 25 to 40 who received the YFV17D yellow fever vaccine. CDR3s include the opening cysteine and the closing phenylalanine or tryptophan. D genes are given only for firm matches. Size values are once, few and many counts, or a class for expanded clones, and some rows have none.

>.|TRBV7-8|TRBJ2-2|few
TGTGCCAGCAGCTTAGCACCGAACACCGGGGAGCTGTTTTTT
CASSLAPNTGELFF
>TRBD2|TRBV20-1|TRBJ2-3|few
TGCAGTGCTAGAGTTGCAGCGGGAGACTCAGATACGCAGTATTTT
CSARVAAGDSDTQYF
>.|TRBV19|TRBJ2-4|.
TGTGCCAGTAGTATTAGGAACAGGGCAGACATTCAGTACTTC
CASSIRNRADIQYF
>TRBD1|TRBV10-3|TRBJ2-5|few
TGTGCCATCAGTGAGCAGGGGGTGGGGACCCAGTACTTC
CAISEQGVGTQYF
>TRBD2|TRBV10-3|TRBJ2-1|.
TGTGCCATCAGTGAGTCAGGCGGGAGGAGGATAGGGAATGAGCAGTTCTTC
CAISESGGRRIGNEQFF
>.|TRBV20-1|TRBJ2-1|many
TGCAGTGCTCAACGGGCCCCCACGCTTAATGAGCAGTTCTTC
CSAQRAPTLNEQFF
>.|TRBV6-6|TRBJ2-2|.
TGTGCCAGCAAGGCTTACGGGGAGCTGTTTTTT
CASKAYGELFF
>TRBD2|TRBV20-1|TRBJ2-3|.
TGCAGTGCTCACTGGCGGGACGGGAGGGCCACAGATACGCAGTATTTT
CSAHWRDGRATDTQYF
>TRBD1|TRBV20-1|TRBJ2-2|few
TGCAGTGCTACCGGGGTGGCGGGACAGGGGGCCACTTCGAACACCGGGGAGCTGTTTTTT
CSATGVAGQGATSNTGELFF
>.|TRBV5-1|TRBJ2-2|many
TGCGCCAGCAGCTTGGCCGGGGAAGGGGAGCTGTTTTTT
CASSLAGEGELFF
>.|TRBV11-2|TRBJ2-1|many
TGTGCCAGCAGCTTAGCCAATGAGCAGTTCTTC
CASSLANEQFF
>TRBD1|TRBV19|TRBJ2-5|.
TGTGCCAGTCAACTAGGGGGCGCCGAGACCCAGTACTTC
CASQLGGAETQYF
>TRBD2|TRBV27|TRBJ2-1|many
TGTGCCAGCAGTTTCGGGACTAGCGGCGCAGGTGAGCAGTTCTTC
CASSFGTSGAGEQFF
>.|TRBV30|TRBJ1-1|many
TGTGCCTGGAGTTCTGGGGGAGAGGCCACTGAAGCTTTCTTT
CAWSSGGEATEAFF
>.|TRBV5-6|TRBJ2-3|many
TGTGCCAGCAGCTTGGCCGCGGTTAGCAGCATGCAGTATTTT
CASSLAAVSSMQYF
>.|TRBV2|TRBJ2-3|many
TGTGCCAGCAGTGAAGTCGGGGGAGATACGCAGTATTTT
CASSEVGGDTQYF
>.|TRBV29-1|TRBJ1-5|.
TGCAACGGCCCGGGCCCCGCAGGTCAGCCCCAGCATTTT
CNGPGPAGQPQHF
>TRBD2|TRBV5-4|TRBJ2-7|.
TGTGCCAGCAGATCTAGCGGGTCTCAGTACGAGCAGTACTTC
CASRSSGSQYEQYF
>TRBD2|TRBV7-9|TRBJ2-3|.
TGTGCCAGCAGCACTCCCGGACTAGCAGCAGATACGCAGTATTTT
CASSTPGLAADTQYF
>TRBD1|TRBV30|TRBJ1-1|few
TGTGCCTGGGATAGGGGGGACAGAAGCACTGAAGCTTTCTTT
CAWDRGDRSTEAFF
>.|TRBV2|TRBJ2-1|many
TGTGCCAGCAGTGAAGGGGCGGGAAGCTACAATGAGCAGTTCTTC
CASSEGAGSYNEQFF
>TRBD2|TRBV7-2|TRBJ2-1|few
TGTGCCAGCAGCCGAAGGGCTAGCGGTCCGTATGAGCAGTTCTTC
CASSRRASGPYEQFF
>TRBD1|TRBV10-3|TRBJ2-5|many
TGTGCCATCTCCGGACAGGGCGATGTGGAGACCCAGTACTTC
CAISGQGDVETQYF
>.|TRBV10-3|TRBJ2-7|many
TGTGCCATCAGTGGGGCAGGGTACGAGCAGTACTTC
CAISGAGYEQYF